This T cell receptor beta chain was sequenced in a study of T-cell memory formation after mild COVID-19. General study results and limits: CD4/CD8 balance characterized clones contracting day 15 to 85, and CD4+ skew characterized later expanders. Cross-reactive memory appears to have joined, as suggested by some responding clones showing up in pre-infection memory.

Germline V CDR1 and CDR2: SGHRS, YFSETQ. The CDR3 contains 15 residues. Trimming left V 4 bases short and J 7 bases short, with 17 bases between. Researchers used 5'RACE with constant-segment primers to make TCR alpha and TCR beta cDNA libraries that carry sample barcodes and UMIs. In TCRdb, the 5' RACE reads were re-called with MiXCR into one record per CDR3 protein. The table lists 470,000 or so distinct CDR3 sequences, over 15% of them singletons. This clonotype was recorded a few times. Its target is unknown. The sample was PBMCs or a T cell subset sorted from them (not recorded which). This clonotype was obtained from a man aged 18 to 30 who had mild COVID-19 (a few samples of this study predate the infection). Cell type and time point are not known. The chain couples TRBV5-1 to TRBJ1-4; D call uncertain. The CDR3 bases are TGCGCCAGCAGCATGGACTCCGGCGATGGTGAAAAACTGTTTTTT. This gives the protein CASSMDSGDGEKLFF. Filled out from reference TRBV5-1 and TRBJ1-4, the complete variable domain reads KAGVTQTPRYLIKTRGQQVTLSCSPISGHRSVSWYQQTPGQGLQFLFEYFSETQRNKGNFPGRFSGRQFSNSRSEMNVSTLELGDSALYLCASSMDSGDGEKLFFGSGTQLSVL.